This T cell receptor (beta chain) was found in a study of T-cell reconstitution after alpha-beta-depleted transplantation in children (dated by TCRdb to 2016 to 2017). Broadly, across the study: Using TCR repertoire profiling, the study followed T-cell immune reconstitution in a quantitative way in children after TCRalphabeta/CD19-depleted allogeneic hematopoietic cell transplantation. Overall results and qualifications from the work: The apparently early recovery of alphabetaT-cell counts about two months after transplant reportedly depended on only several hundred rapidly expanded clones that came from non-depleted graft cells. Hyperexpanded clone frequencies declined over subsequent months; after one year, T-cell counts and TCRbeta diversity were mostly attributed to newly produced T cells. In some patients, the high TCRbeta diversity seen at day 60 was put down to recipient T cells and intrathymic progenitors that had survived conditioning.

The library was generated by PCR. Instrument on record: Illumina HiSeq 2500. To normalize quantification of the TCRbeta repertoire, the TCR libraries were built with molecular barcoding that relied on unique molecular identifiers. Clones were called with MiXCR by TCRdb after fastp trimmed the public reads at Q25, and only in-frame beta chains were retained. Rows matching on CDR3 protein sequence are summarized as one entry with the most common DNA and genes. The table for this sample lists some 600,000 distinct CDR3 sequences; approximately 12% of them were counted only once. The biggest ten clones account for around 2.2% of the sample. This clonotype showed up just a few times. Its antigen remains unidentified. Base-call qualities are not available, and no considerably larger clone is one nucleotide away. Including cysteine and phenylalanine, the CDR3 has 17 amino acids. The DNA shown is the 51-base CDR3, in frame from base 1. From V the trimming removes 4 bases and from J it removes 6 bases, while the gene matches leave 10 bases of the junction unaccounted for. The germline V gene gives CDR1 as MNHEY and CDR2 as SVGAGI.

The treatment or condition label here, explained by the study, means: allogeneic hematopoietic cell transplantation with graft depleted of TCRalphabeta T cells and CD19 B cells. The transplant recipients were children given TCRalphabeta/CD19-depleted allogeneic hematopoietic cell grafts. The chain is assembled from TRBV6-5 and TRBJ2-1, with 12 central nucleotides matching TRBD2. The starting material was PBMCs, mostly from graft donor cells, obtained 360 days after TCRalphabeta/CD19-depleted stem cell transplant. The TCR originated in a male patient aged 10 to 17 who had a stem cell transplant for acute myeloid leukemia, so the T cells may come from the graft donor. The CDR3 sequence is CASSSLPASGRGNEQFF. The DNA sequence is TGTGCCAGCAGTTCCCTTCCGGCTAGCGGGAGGGGCAATGAGCAGTTCTTC.